Here is one TCR beta chain with its context. The data originate from a study of early T cells in non-severe SARS-CoV-2 infection. MiXCR, applied by TCRdb to the 5' RACE reads, yields one record per CDR3 protein. The table includes tens of thousands of distinct CDR3 sequences, about 10% detected once. CDR3 length: 18 amino acids. Germline CDR1 reads SGHDN; CDR2 reads FVKESK. V was pared by 0 bases and J by 4 bases, with 13 bases of the junction left unmatched. The chain combines TRBV14 with TRBJ2-5, with 8 bases that match TRBD2. The sequenced sample consisted of whole blood. The TCR was taken from an adult who was a healthcare worker with PCR-confirmed SARS-CoV-2 infection or an uninfected control (not recorded which). CDR3 residues: CASSQDRLRGAIRETQYF. CDR3 DNA: TGTGCCAGCAGCCAAGATAGGCTGCGGGGGGCAATACGAGAGACCCAGTACTTC.